The 30 T cell receptor beta chains below all came from one sample that was sequenced in a study of healthy donors' naive CD4 and CD8 T cells. A linear amplification protocol produced the TCR libraries from 500 ng of total RNA. MiXCR was run by TCRdb on the reads, yielding one entry per CDR3 protein. The profile shows around 200,000 distinct CDR3 sequences, 65% to 75% of them singletons. Sequencing input: naive CD4+ and CD8+ T cells sorted from blood, pooled from several donors. All receptors come from a pool of human donors in good health; the sample pools cells from several healthy donors.

This clonotype was detected a few times. The rearrangement uses TRBV29-1 and TRBJ2-5; 9 nucleotides agree with TRBD1. The CDR3 is 12 residues long. The V segment lost 6 bases and the J segment 5 bases; nucleotides outside the gene matches: 4. CDR1 and CDR2 (germline): SQVTM, ANQGSEA. The CDR3 is CSVDRGGETQYF. As DNA, the CDR3 is TGCAGCGTGGACAGGGGAGGGGAGACCCAGTACTTC.

On this clonotype: At one end the junction does not follow the germline gene, possibly because of a read error. The chain employs TRBV5-6 and TRBJ1-2; 8 bases are shared with TRBD1. Germline V CDR1 and CDR2: SGHDT, YYEEEE. The CDR3 runs 14 residues. The DNA for the CDR3 is TGCGCCAGCAGCCCCGGGACAGGCCGCTATGGCTACACCTTC. Translation gives CASSPGTGRYGYTF.

The CDR3 protein is CSVEQGQGYGYTF. CDR3 DNA sequence: TGCAGCGTTGAACAGGGACAGGGGTATGGCTACACCTTC. The chain links TRBV29-1 to TRBJ1-2; 10 bases line up with TRBD1. The germline gives CDR1 SQVTM, CDR2 ANQGSEA. CDR3 size: 13 residues. J gave up 5 bases and V 2 bases, and 2 bases lay outside the gene matches.

The J gene is TRBJ2-5, the V gene TRBV19; 11 bases align to TRBD2. V dropped 5 bases and J dropped 4; count of bases not matched to a gene: 9. Germline V lookup: CDR1 LNHDA, CDR2 SQIVND (reference sequence). The CDR3 sequence is 16 residues long. The CDR3 is CASSALLAGDGETQYF. The DNA for the CDR3 is TGTGCCAGTAGTGCCCTACTAGCGGGAGACGGAGAGACCCAGTACTTC.

V usage is TRBV11-3 and J usage is TRBJ1-2, with no clear D. Looked up from germline, CDR1 is SGHNT and CDR2 is YENEEA. This CDR3 spans 12 amino acids. V gave up 2 bases and J gave up 6 bases, with 7 bases separating them. The chain's CDR3 is CASSLTSHGYTF. CDR3 bases: TGTGCCAGCAGCTTAACGTCGCATGGCTACACCTTC.

The chain joins TRBV10-3 to TRBJ2-7; 9 bases line up with TRBD1. The ends lost 0 bases at V and 2 bases at J; junction bases unmatched: 2. CDR3 length: 15 amino acids. CDR1 is ENHRY and CDR2 is SYGVKD in the germline V gene. Here the CDR3 DNA reads TGTGCCATCAGTGAGTCCGGGACAGGGACCTACGAGCAGTACTTC. This gives the protein CAISESGTGTYEQYF.

V and J are TRBV29-1 and TRBJ2-1; TRBD1 agrees at 8 bases. Germline CDR1 and CDR2: SQVTM and ANQGSEA. The J segment lost 0 bases and the V segment lost 7 bases, leaving 2 bases of the junction unmatched. The CDR3 consists of 13 residues. The CDR3 nucleotides are TGCAGCGCTGGGACAGGCTCCTACAATGAGCAGTTCTTC. Translated: CSAGTGSYNEQFF.

This chain connects TRBV14 to TRBJ2-5; D gene ambiguous. Deletions cut 4 bases from V and 3 bases from J, with 15 bases between. The CDR3 has 15 amino acids. Germline assignment: CDR1 SGHDN and CDR2 FVKESK. The chain's CDR3 is CASSPKARIEETQYF. In DNA form, the CDR3 reads TGTGCCAGCAGCCCCAAGGCGCGGATAGAAGAGACCCAGTACTTC.

V is TRBV7-9 and J is TRBJ2-5; 9 bases agree with TRBD1. Germline-derived CDR1 and CDR2 are SEHNR and FQNEAQ (reference sequence). The CDR3 is 15 amino acids. V was clipped by 3 bases and J by 5 bases; unmatched bases: 7. CDR3 DNA sequence: TGTGCCAGCAGCTTGGGAACAGGGGGCTCGGAGACCCAGTACTTC. Translating gives CASSLGTGGSETQYF.

The chain links TRBV30 to TRBJ2-2; 7 positions agree with TRBD1. The germline gives CDR1 GTSNPN, CDR2 SVGIG (reference sequence). V shed 4 bases, J shed 4 bases, and the junction held 6 bases outside the gene matches. The CDR3 runs 14 residues. CDR3 sequence (DNA): TGTGCCTGGACCCCGGGACAGAGCACCGGGGAGCTGTTTTTT. Protein sequence: CAWTPGQSTGELFF.

This rearrangement joins TRBV6-2 or TRBV6-3 to TRBJ1-1; D is undetermined. Germline V lookup: CDR1 MNHEY, CDR2 SVGEGT. The V end was cut by 7 bases, the J end by 0 bases, with 12 bases between. CDR3 length equals 14 residues. CDR3 nucleotide sequence: TGTGCCAGCACCCCGGGAGAATTGAACACTGAAGCTTTCTTT. Its protein product is CASTPGELNTEAFF.

This clonotype was counted between two and nine times. CDR3 nucleotide sequence: TGCAGCGTTGAAAGGAGCTCCTACAATGAGCAGTTCTTC. Amino acid sequence: CSVERSSYNEQFF. The genes are TRBV29-1 and TRBJ2-1; D call uncertain. Germline values: CDR1 SQVTM, CDR2 ANQGSEA. The ends were cut back, 2 bases at V and 0 bases at J, with 5 bases in the middle. The length of the CDR3 is 13 residues.

This chain connects TRBV19 to TRBJ2-7; TRBD1 agrees at 7 bases. The CDR3 has 14 amino acids. Trimming took 6 bases from V and 2 from J; bases not matched to a gene: 7. Looked up from germline, CDR1 is LNHDA and CDR2 is SQIVND (reference sequence). The CDR3, as DNA: TGTGCCAGTAGCGCTGGGACAGATGCCTACGAGCAGTACTTC. Encoded protein: CASSAGTDAYEQYF.

This clonotype has only a few counts. The rearrangement uses TRBV27 and TRBJ1-1; D may be TRBD1 (5 bases). The germline V gene encodes CDR1 MNHEY and CDR2 SMNVEV (reference sequence). V dropped 6 bases and J dropped 4 bases, with 15 bases sitting between them. This CDR3 is 14 amino acids long. The CDR3 DNA sequence: TGTGCCAGCAGCTTCGGGGGTTTTAGCACTGAAGCTTTCTTT. Protein sequence: CASSFGGFSTEAFF.

The V gene is TRBV27, the J gene TRBJ2-3, with D possibly being TRBD2 (6 bases). Looked up from germline, CDR1 is MNHEY and CDR2 is SMNVEV (reference sequence). The germline V and J ends were trimmed by 9 bases and 4 bases, with 23 bases remaining between them. The CDR3 extends over 16 amino acids. CDR3 residues: CASGGGRTGPADTQYF. DNA for the CDR3: TGTGCCAGTGGGGGAGGCCGGACCGGTCCGGCAGATACGCAGTATTTT.

The chain is built from TRBV6-5 and TRBJ1-1; D not certain. V gave up 0 bases and J gave up 1 base, with 12 bases separating them. Germline V lookup: CDR1 MNHEY, CDR2 SVGAGI. This CDR3 region has 16 residues. The chain's CDR3 is CASSYSIVGRNTEAFF. DNA for the CDR3: TGTGCCAGCAGTTACTCGATAGTAGGGAGGAACACTGAAGCTTTCTTT.

The chain links TRBV5-5 to TRBJ2-7, with TRBD2 identical over 9 bases. This CDR3 is 15 amino acids long. V dropped 0 bases and J dropped 4; count of bases not matched to a gene: 5. Germline loops: CDR1 SGHKS, CDR2 YYEKEE (reference sequence). The CDR3 spells CASSLGLAGQYEQYF. The CDR3 DNA follows: TGTGCCAGCAGCTTGGGTCTAGCGGGACAATACGAGCAGTACTTC.

The rearrangement uses TRBV29-1 and TRBJ1-1; 7 positions agree with TRBD1. This CDR3 contains 14 residues. Germline lookup yields CDR1 SQVTM and CDR2 ANQGSEA. Trimming took 0 bases from V and 4 from J; bases not matched to a gene: 5. In DNA, the CDR3 is TGCAGCGTTGAAGAGCGGACAGGACGCACTGAAGCTTTCTTT. Residues: CSVEERTGRTEAFF. The entire variable domain, with the rest obtained from reference TRBV29-1 and TRBJ1-1, is as follows: SAVISQKPSRDICQRGTSLTIQCQVDSQVTMMFWYRQQPGQSLTLIATANQGSEATYESGFVIDKFPISRPNLTFSTLTVSNMSPEDSSIYLCSVEERTGRTEAFFGQGTRLTVV.

A few counts support this clonotype. This rearrangement joins TRBV12-3 or TRBV12-4 to TRBJ2-2, with D uncertain. The CDR3 spans 13 residues. V dropped 2 bases and J dropped 7 bases, with 8 bases sitting between them. As DNA, the CDR3 is TGTGCCAGCAGTTTAAGCGCAAACGGGGAGCTGTTTTTT. This encodes CASSLSANGELFF.

The V gene is TRBV27, the J gene TRBJ2-3; D is perhaps TRBD2 (5 bases). CDR3 size: 16 residues. Trimming removed 0 bases at V and 3 bases at J, with 13 bases between. Germline V CDR1 and CDR2: MNHEY, SMNVEV (reference sequence). CDR3 region: CASSLSLGSGTDTQYF. CDR3 coding DNA: TGTGCCAGCAGTTTATCGTTGGGGAGTGGGACAGATACGCAGTATTTT.

This clonotype was observed a few times. The rearrangement links TRBV19 to TRBJ2-7, with 7 nucleotides matching TRBD1. V lost 5 bases to trimming and J lost 2 bases; unmatched junction nucleotides: 6. This CDR3 has 14 residues. CDR1 is LNHDA, CDR2 SQIVND, per germline (reference sequence). CDR3 loop: CASSSDRWTYEQYF. The CDR3 DNA is TGTGCCAGTAGTTCGGACAGGTGGACCTACGAGCAGTACTTC. The full variable domain, its missing parts supplied by reference TRBV19 and TRBJ2-7, is DGGITQSPKYLFRKEGQNVTLSCEQNLNHDAMYWYRQDPGQGLRLIYYSQIVNDFQKGDIAEGYSVSREKKESFPLTVTSAQKNPTAFYLCASSSDRWTYEQYFGPGTRLTVT.

There are a few counts of this clonotype. The V gene is TRBV18, the J gene TRBJ2-2; no clear D. Germline CDR1 and CDR2: KGHSH and LQKENI. V dropped 1 base and J dropped 0 bases, with 9 bases sitting between them. CDR3 length: 16 residues. In nucleotides, the CDR3 is TGTGCCAGCTCACCACTTGGGAACCCGAACACCGGGGAGCTGTTTTTT. It yields the protein CASSPLGNPNTGELFF.

J is TRBJ1-6 and V is TRBV15; D might be TRBD1 (6 bases). CDR1 is LNHNV, CDR2 YYDKDF, per germline (reference sequence). V lost 5 bases and J lost 2, with 10 bases in between. The CDR3 extends over 15 amino acids. The CDR3 region is CATSLNRAYNSPLHF. The CDR3 region has the DNA TGTGCCACCAGCCTGAACAGGGCCTATAATTCACCCCTCCACTTT.

CDR3 DNA: TGCAGTGCCAGTATAGGGACTCAGAAGAATGAGCAGTTCTTC. Its translation is CSASIGTQKNEQFF. The chain carries TRBV20-1 and TRBJ2-1, with a possible D match to TRBD2 (6 bases). The V end was cut by 6 bases, the J end by 7 bases, with 19 bases between. Germline assignment: CDR1 DFQATT and CDR2 SNEGSKA (reference sequence). The CDR3 totals 14 residues.

This clonotype was counted between two and nine times. V and J are TRBV5-6 and TRBJ2-5, with D unresolved. CDR1 SGHDT and CDR2 YYEEEE come from the germline V gene. V shed 1 base and J shed 2 bases, with 9 bases lying between them. The CDR3 runs to 14 residues. The CDR3 here is CASSLLYGQETQYF. DNA for the CDR3: TGTGCCAGCAGCTTGTTATACGGGCAAGAGACCCAGTACTTC.

The rearrangement links TRBV30 to TRBJ2-2, with D possibly being TRBD1 (6 bases). The CDR3 sequence is 13 residues long. With 3 bases removed from V and 4 bases from J, the gap between germline ends came to 9 bases. Germline V lookup: CDR1 GTSNPN, CDR2 SVGIG (reference sequence). The CDR3 DNA reads as TGTGCCTGGAGCAGGGGTCTCACCGGGGAGCTGTTTTTT. Amino acid sequence: CAWSRGLTGELFF.

The chain recombines TRBV6-1 with TRBJ2-7; 11 nucleotides match TRBD2. CDR1 is MNHNS, CDR2 SASEGT, per germline. This CDR3 is built from 13 residues. Trimming removed 7 bases from V and 6 bases from J; junction bases left unmatched: 5. This chain's CDR3 is CASNLAGGGEQYF. In nucleotides, the CDR3 is TGTGCCAGCAATCTAGCGGGAGGAGGCGAGCAGTACTTC.

The chain links TRBV27 to TRBJ2-1, with 7 bases fitting TRBD2. The trim removed 6 bases at V and 7 bases at J, leaving 9 bases unmatched. Germline CDR1 is MNHEY and CDR2 is SMNVEV (reference sequence). The CDR3 consists of 14 residues. The CDR3 is CASRRLAMLNEQFF. CDR3 coding DNA: TGTGCCAGCAGAAGACTAGCCATGTTAAATGAGCAGTTCTTC.

Note on this clonotype: Germline and junction disagree at one end, which may indicate a read error. The chain employs TRBV12-3 or TRBV12-4 and TRBJ1-6; the match to TRBD1 covers 8 bases. This CDR3 is built from 16 residues. The CDR3 here is CASSLAGTGYNSPLHF. Here the CDR3 DNA reads TGTGCCAGCAGCTTAGCCGGGACAGGCTATAATTCACCCCTCCACTTT.

The chain is built from TRBV29-1 and TRBJ1-3; 7 bases map to TRBD1. V lost 2 bases to trimming and J lost 3 bases; unmatched junction nucleotides: 10. The CDR3 spans 16 residues. The germline V gene encodes CDR1 SQVTM and CDR2 ANQGSEA. For the CDR3, the DNA is TGCAGCGTTGAAAAGAGGCAGGGGGTACATGGAAACACCATATATTTT. Residues: CSVEKRQGVHGNTIYF.